This T cell receptor (beta chain) was documented in a study of cytotoxic CD8 clonotypes in ibrutinib-treated CLL. This clone was counted between two and nine times. PBMCs were cryopreserved, and 1.5 to 2 micrograms of genomic DNA from them went into TCR beta libraries. Sequenced by immunoSEQ multiplex PCR; TCRdb stores in-frame clones only, minus some. The sample holds about 200,000 clones; around 70% are singletons and the top ten take around an eighth. The germline V gene encodes CDR1 SGDLS and CDR2 YYNGEE. The CDR3 covers 15 residues. V shed 4 bases and J 0 bases; nucleotides not matched to a gene: 6.

The sequence derives from a human donor with chronic lymphocytic leukemia. The sequencing here drew on PBMCs, taken after 24 months of ibrutinib treatment. The chain couples TRBV9 to TRBJ1-1; TRBD1 aligns across 7 bases. The CDR3 region is CASSTETGMNTEAFF. The DNA for the CDR3 is TGTGCCAGCAGCACAGAGACAGGGATGAACACTGAAGCTTTCTTT. The complete variable domain, with remaining parts taken from reference TRBV9 and TRBJ1-1, reads DSGVTQTPKHLITATGQRVTLRCSPRSGDLSVYWYQQSLDQGLQFLIQYYNGEERAKGNILERFSAQQFPDLHSELNLSSLELGDSALYFCASSTETGMNTEAFFGQGTRLTVV.